A selection of T cell receptor beta chains follows, all from one sample in a study of shared clonotypes between healthy human individuals. Assay used: immunoSEQ multiplex PCR; TCRdb lists only in-frame clones, some missing. The table lists hundreds of thousands of clones, approximately 96% of them singletons. Sequencing was performed on naive CD8+ T cells sorted from blood. These receptors came from a woman between 25 and 40 years old in good health. Both conserved end residues are part of each CDR3. The D gene is left open where the match is weak. The size field is filled for only some rows; it gives once, few, many or a size class.

CDR3nt,CDR3aa,v_gene,abundance,j_gene,d_gene
TGTGCCAGCTATGTCGGGGGTGCCGGGGAGCTGTTTTTT,CASYVGGAGELFF,TRBV27,NA,TRBJ2-2,NA
TGTGCCAGCAGTGAGAGCGGGGGGGAAGCTTTCTTT,CASSESGGEAFF,TRBV2,NA,TRBJ1-1,NA
TGTGCCAGCAGTCCCGGGATCCCGGGGGGAGCTTTCTTT,CASSPGIPGGAFF,TRBV27,NA,TRBJ1-1,NA
TGTGCCAGCAGCCACGAAGGACAGGGCACCTATGGCTACACCTTC,CASSHEGQGTYGYTF,TRBV14,NA,TRBJ1-2,TRBD1
TGTGCCAGCAGTTTAAGGGGTTATGATGAAGCTTTCTTT,CASSLRGYDEAFF,TRBV28,NA,TRBJ1-1,NA
TGTGCCAGCCGGGCAGGGGGCATCGGGCCCCAGCATTTT,CASRAGGIGPQHF,TRBV27,NA,TRBJ1-5,TRBD1
TGTGCCAGCAGTGAAGGGACAGGGGTCAATGAGCAGTTCTTC,CASSEGTGVNEQFF,TRBV2,once,TRBJ2-1,TRBD1
TGTGCCGGAGGTCTAGTGAAGTACGAGCAGTACTTC,CAGGLVKYEQYF,TRBV7-7,once,TRBJ2-7,NA
TGTGCCAGCAGCGGGACTAGCGGGAGAGGTACCTACGAGCAGTACTTC,CASSGTSGRGTYEQYF,TRBV7-9,NA,TRBJ2-7,TRBD2
TGTGCCAGCAGCTTACTAGCGGGAGGGAGCTCCTACGAGCAGTACTTC,CASSLLAGGSSYEQYF,TRBV11-2,NA,TRBJ2-7,TRBD2
TGTGCCAGCAGCAGTAGTTCGTTCGGGAATTATTACAATGAGCAGTTCTTC,CASSSSSFGNYYNEQFF,TRBV5-8,NA,TRBJ2-1,NA